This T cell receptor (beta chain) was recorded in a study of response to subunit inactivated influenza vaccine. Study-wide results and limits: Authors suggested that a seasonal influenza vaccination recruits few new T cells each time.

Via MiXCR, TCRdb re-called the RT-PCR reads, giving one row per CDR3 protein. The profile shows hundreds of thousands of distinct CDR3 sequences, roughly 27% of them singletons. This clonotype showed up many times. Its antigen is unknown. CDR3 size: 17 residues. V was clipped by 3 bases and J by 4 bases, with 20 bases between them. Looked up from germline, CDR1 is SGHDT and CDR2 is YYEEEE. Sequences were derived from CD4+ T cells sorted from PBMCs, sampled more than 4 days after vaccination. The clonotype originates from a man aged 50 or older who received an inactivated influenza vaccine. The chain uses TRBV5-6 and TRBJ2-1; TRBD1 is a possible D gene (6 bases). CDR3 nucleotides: TGTGCCAGCAGCTACGACTACCTGGGACAAAGTTACAATGAGCAGTTCTTC. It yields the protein CASSYDYLGQSYNEQFF.